One sample yielded the 24 T cell receptor beta chains listed below, sequenced in a study of blood T cell repertoires in COVID-19. Data came from immunoSEQ multiplex PCR; TCRdb stores just in-frame clones and leaves some out. This sample has 85,000 to 110,000 clones, with more than 70% found just once. Sequenced sample: peripheral blood. All receptors derive from a woman at least 80 years old in a cohort sampled during active COVID-19.

The CDR3 is CASSLRSSGRTGTQYF. In nucleotides, the CDR3 is TGTGCCAGCAGCTTAAGGTCTAGCGGGAGAACGGGTACGCAGTATTTT. The chain joins TRBV7-2 to TRBJ2-3; 10 nucleotides agree with TRBD2. The length of the CDR3 is 16 residues. Germline loops: CDR1 SGHTA, CDR2 FQGNSA. Unmatched junction bases numbered 10, after V lost 2 bases and J lost 8 bases.

The chain is built from TRBV10-1 and TRBJ2-2; no definite D call. Trimming took 5 bases from V and 0 from J, leaving 7 bases between them. The CDR3 is 14 amino acids. Germline V gives CDR1 WNHNN, CDR2 SYGVQD (reference sequence). The CDR3 coding sequence is TGCGCCAGCAGTACACAGACGAACACCGGGGAGCTGTTTTTT. Translation: CASSTQTNTGELFF.

V gene TRBV24-1 combines with J gene TRBJ1-2, with TRBD1 matching over 7 bases. There are 15 residues in the CDR3. Germline assignment: CDR1 KGHDR and CDR2 SFDVKD. V trimming: 3 bases; J trimming: 1 base; junction bases outside the gene matches: 4. DNA for the CDR3: TGTGCCACCAGTGATCCGACAGGGCTTAACTATGGCTACACCTTC. This encodes CATSDPTGLNYGYTF.

The chain has TRBV5-1 and TRBJ2-7, with TRBD1 as a possible D gene (5 bases). CDR1 is SGHRS and CDR2 is YFSETQ in the germline V gene. The CDR3 has 12 amino acids. The ends were cut back, 1 base at V and 6 bases at J, with 8 bases in the middle. The DNA of the CDR3 is TGCGCCAGCAGCTTGCATGACAGCGAGCAGTACTTC. Translated: CASSLHDSEQYF. The full variable domain, completed using reference TRBV5-1 and TRBJ2-7, is KAGVTQTPRYLIKTRGQQVTLSCSPISGHRSVSWYQQTPGQGLQFLFEYFSETQRNKGNFPGRFSGRQFSNSRSEMNVSTLELGDSALYLCASSLHDSEQYFGPGTRLTVT.

This clone was recorded only once. The V call is TRBV28, the J call TRBJ2-5; TRBD2 is a possible D gene (7 bases). V was cut by 6 bases and J by 6 bases, with 20 bases left in between. CDR1 MDHEN and CDR2 SYDVKM come from the germline V gene. The CDR3 sequence is 15 residues long. CDR3 protein: CASSLGGDQLKTQYF. DNA for the CDR3: TGTGCCAGCAGCCTAGGGGGGGACCAACTAAAGACCCAGTACTTC.

The chain has TRBV6-1 and TRBJ1-5, with D perhaps matching TRBD1 (5 bases). Trimming cost V 2 bases and J 3 bases, with 11 bases left between them. Germline CDR1 reads MNHNS; CDR2 reads SASEGT. The CDR3 sequence is 15 residues long. CDR3 bases: TGTGCCAGCAGTGAAAGGGGCGACAACAATCAGCCCCAGCATTTT. It translates to CASSERGDNNQPQHF.

V gene TRBV28 combines with J gene TRBJ2-1; 12 positions agree with TRBD2. The germline V gene encodes CDR1 MDHEN and CDR2 SYDVKM. This CDR3 is 15 amino acids long. V dropped 1 base and J dropped 9; count of bases not matched to a gene: 4. Here the CDR3 reads CASSLLLAGGTEQFF. The CDR3 region has the DNA TGTGCCAGCAGTTTATTGCTAGCGGGAGGGACTGAGCAGTTCTTC. Full variable domain (outside the CDR3, taken from reference TRBV28 and TRBJ2-1): DVKVTQSSRYLVKRTGEKVFLECVQDMDHENMFWYRQDPGLGLRLIYFSYDVKMKEKGDIPEGYSVSREKKERFSLILESASTNQTSMYLCASSLLLAGGTEQFFGPGTRLTVL.

This sequence joins TRBV27 and TRBJ2-1; 7 bases agree with TRBD2. The V segment lost 6 bases and the J segment 8 bases; nucleotides outside the gene matches: 19. Germline assignment: CDR1 MNHEY and CDR2 SMNVEV (reference sequence). CDR3 length: 17 amino acids. The CDR3 here is CASSLMGGGREGDEQFF. The CDR3 coding sequence is TGTGCCAGCAGCCTTATGGGGGGAGGCAGGGAGGGCGATGAGCAGTTCTTC.

This clone was seen only once. The chain combines TRBV12-5 with TRBJ2-1; 9 bases line up with TRBD2. Germline loops: CDR1 LGHNT, CDR2 FRNRAP. Unmatched junction bases numbered 5, after V lost 5 bases and J lost 0 bases. This CDR3 has 16 amino acids. In DNA, the CDR3 is TGTGCTAGTGGTCGCAGCGGGGGGAGCTCCTACAATGAGCAGTTCTTC. It codes for CASGRSGGSSYNEQFF.

The genes are TRBV3-1 (or the pseudogene TRBV3-2) and TRBJ1-1; D unclear. CDR1 LGHDT and CDR2 YNNKEL come from the germline V gene (reference sequence). The V end lost 3 bases, the J end lost 7 bases, and 12 bases lay between the germline ends. This CDR3 has 13 residues. Here the CDR3 DNA reads TGTGCCAGCAGCCAGTTGCCCCAGGATGAAGCTTTCTTT. It yields the protein CASSQLPQDEAFF.

This clone was detected a few times. The chain has TRBV14 and TRBJ1-1; no clear D gene. Germline V CDR1 and CDR2: SGHDN, FVKESK. CDR3 size: 13 residues. The V end lost 4 bases, the J end lost 5 bases, and 11 bases lay between the germline ends. CDR3 sequence (DNA): TGTGCCAGCAGCCTAACGCGAGGGACTGAAGCTTTCTTT. Translated: CASSLTRGTEAFF.

The chain couples TRBV2 to TRBJ1-6, with TRBD1 matching over 7 bases. Losses at the gene ends were 5 bases for V and 7 bases for J; bases not matched to a gene: 8. Germline V CDR1 and CDR2: SNHLY, FYNNEI. The CDR3 spans 15 residues. CDR3 DNA: TGTGCCAGCAGTAAAGAGGGACAGAAGAATTCACCCCTCCACTTT. Its protein is CASSKEGQKNSPLHF.

The rearrangement joins TRBV5-4 to TRBJ1-2; 7 bases agree with TRBD1. The V and J ends lost 0 bases and 8 bases, in that order; junction bases with no gene match: 10. Germline V lookup: CDR1 SGHNT, CDR2 YYREEE (reference sequence). This CDR3 spans 15 amino acids. This chain's CDR3 is CASSLADRERGGYTF. CDR3 DNA: TGTGCCAGCAGCTTGGCCGACAGGGAGAGGGGAGGCTACACCTTC.

The genes are TRBV18 and TRBJ1-2; D remains ambiguous. With 0 bases removed from V and 0 bases from J, the gap between germline ends came to 11 bases. Germline lookup yields CDR1 KGHSH and CDR2 LQKENI. CDR3 size: 16 residues. CDR3 DNA sequence: TGTGCCAGCTCACCACCGGCCCGCCAACCTAACTATGGCTACACCTTC. Its protein product is CASSPPARQPNYGYTF.

The gene calls are TRBV6-5 and TRBJ1-2; 7 bases match TRBD1. The CDR3 is 15 amino acids. With 6 bases clipped from V and 3 bases from J, the junction kept 10 bases outside the gene matches. CDR1 and CDR2 from the germline V gene are MNHEY and SVGAGI. In DNA form, the CDR3 reads TGTGCCAGCAGGAGGACAGGAGGGGCCTACTATGGCTACACCTTC. This sequence encodes CASRRTGGAYYGYTF.

V gene TRBV12-3 or TRBV12-4 combines with J gene TRBJ2-5, with D perhaps TRBD2 (5 bases). This CDR3 region has 13 residues. V was cut by 3 bases and J by 3 bases, with 8 bases left in between. As DNA, the CDR3 is TGTGCCAGCAGTTTTCACGGGAAAGAGACCCAGTACTTC. Translated, it gives CASSFHGKETQYF.

This chain uses TRBV19 with TRBJ2-1, with 9 bases aligning to TRBD2. The CDR3 runs 17 residues. Trimming took 2 bases from V and 2 from J; bases not matched to a gene: 7. Germline V lookup: CDR1 LNHDA, CDR2 SQIVND (reference sequence). Written as DNA, the CDR3 is TGTGCCAGTAGTATATCCGCGACTAGCGGAACCTACAATGAGCAGTTCTTC. This gives the protein CASSISATSGTYNEQFF.

This chain uses TRBV7-2 with TRBJ1-5; D not certain. The germline V and J ends were trimmed by 5 bases and 2 bases, with 10 bases remaining between them. The CDR3 consists of 14 residues. Germline CDR1 SGHTA, CDR2 FQGNSA. The CDR3 DNA follows: TGTGCCAGCAGCGCCGTGCAGGGCAATCAGCCCCAGCATTTT. It specifies CASSAVQGNQPQHF.

The chain carries TRBV19 and TRBJ1-2, with D possibly TRBD1 on 5 matching bases. Germline V gene data show CDR1 as LNHDA and CDR2 as SQIVND (reference sequence). There are 16 residues in the CDR3. V was pared by 9 bases and J by 4 bases, with 24 bases between. Written as DNA, the CDR3 is TGTGCCAGCAAACTCTCCTACCAGGGTTTCGCCTATGGCTACACCTTC. This sequence encodes CASKLSYQGFAYGYTF.

V usage is TRBV3-1 (or the pseudogene TRBV3-2) and J usage is TRBJ1-4; 9 nucleotides align to TRBD1. Per germline, CDR1 LGHDT and CDR2 YNNKEL (reference sequence). V dropped 6 bases and J dropped 7; count of bases not matched to a gene: 9. The CDR3 spans 15 residues. In nucleotides, the CDR3 is TGTGCCAGCAGACACGGGACAGGGCGGGCTGAAAAACTGTTTTTT. Translated, it gives CASRHGTGRAEKLFF.

This chain connects TRBV5-4 to TRBJ2-7; 7 positions match TRBD1. The CDR3 totals 15 residues. Per germline, CDR1 SGHNT and CDR2 YYREEE (reference sequence). V was clipped by 1 base and J by 2 bases; unmatched bases: 6. The CDR3 DNA reads as TGTGCCAGCAGCTTGATCGGGACAGAAACCTACGAGCAGTACTTC. Encoded protein: CASSLIGTETYEQYF. Based on the CDR3 plus reference TRBV5-4 and TRBJ2-7, the full variable domain is ETGVTQSPTHLIKTRGQQVTLRCSSQSGHNTVSWYQQALGQGPQFIFQYYREEENGRGNFPPRFSGLQFPNYSSELNVNALELDDSALYLCASSLIGTETYEQYFGPGTRLTVT.

The chain couples TRBV5-1 to TRBJ2-7; TRBD2 agrees at 9 bases. This CDR3 is 15 amino acids long. CDR1 SGHRS and CDR2 YFSETQ come from the germline V gene. J lost 4 bases, V lost 1 base, and 6 bases had no gene match. In nucleotides, the CDR3 is TGCGCCAGCAGCTTGTCCGGGACTAGCCGATACGAGCAGTACTTC. It translates to CASSLSGTSRYEQYF.

CDR3 loop: CASKKGQNTEAFF. The CDR3 coding sequence is TGTGCCAGCAAGAAGGGACAGAACACTGAAGCTTTCTTT. This rearrangement joins TRBV6-5 to TRBJ1-1; possible D gene TRBD1, 6 bases. Looked up from germline, CDR1 is MNHEY and CDR2 is SVGAGI. This CDR3 has 13 amino acids. V shed 7 bases and J shed 1 base, with 10 bases lying between them.

The CDR3 DNA reads TGTGCCAGCACGAGGGAGGGGCGGGCCGAAGCTTTCTTT. It codes for CASTREGRAEAFF. The V gene is TRBV6-5, the J gene TRBJ1-1; tentative D call: TRBD1 (5 bases). The CDR3 length is 13 residues. V was clipped by 7 bases and J by 8 bases, with 17 bases between them. Germline-derived CDR1 and CDR2 are MNHEY and SVGAGI.